This TCR beta chain originates from a study of T cells after yellow fever vaccination. Broader study findings: A weaker but faster secondary response was observed, peaking on day 5 versus 15.

In the case of this clonotype: Its antigen remains unidentified.

Germline CDR1 is DFQATT and CDR2 is SNEGSKA (reference sequence). The V end was cut by 6 bases, the J end by 1 base, with 7 bases between. The CDR3 extends over 12 amino acids. It was through 5'RACE template switching that TCR cDNA was made, with a universal primer site and UMIs added. MiXCR, applied by TCRdb to the 5' RACE reads, yields one record per CDR3 protein. This sample yields 500,000 to 700,000 distinct CDR3 sequences, of which 15% to 20% are seen a single time; roughly an eighth belongs to the top ten. The source is a man aged 30 to 39 who received the YFV17D yellow fever vaccine. This chain links TRBV20-1 with TRBJ1-5; D call uncertain. The sequencing here drew on PBMCs, taken 15 days after the yellow fever booster vaccination. This CDR3 reads CSALRSNQPQHF. As DNA, the CDR3 is TGCAGTGCCCTCAGGAGCAATCAGCCCCAGCATTTT.